This T cell receptor (beta chain) was captured by sequencing in a study of T cells in narcolepsy. General study points: Reportedly, autoreactive clonotypes were serially detected in patients' blood but not controls'.

CDR1 is MNHEY and CDR2 is SMNVEV in the germline V gene (reference sequence). The CDR3 is 15 amino acids. Losses at the gene ends were 2 bases for V and 0 bases for J; bases not matched to a gene: 4. Sequencing used immunoSEQ multiplex PCR; TCRdb keeps in-frame clones, though not all of them. The sample shows 25,000 to 35,000 clones, about four fifths of them seen only once. Points on this clone: Its antigen is undetermined.

This sequence joins TRBV27 and TRBJ2-7; 7 bases map to TRBD2. Sequenced input: memory (CD45RA-) CD4+ T cells from blood. The sequence was collected from a human donor in good health. The CDR3 DNA reads TGTGCCAGCAGTTTAGTAGCGGGTCGCTCCTACGAGCAGTACTTC. This gives the protein CASSLVAGRSYEQYF.